Listed here are 8 T cell receptor beta chains from one sample, sequenced in a study of CD8+ T cells in alopecia areata. Treatment reported: oral pan-JAK inhibitor, 5-10 mg twice daily. In each case, RNA was isolated and then reverse transcribed into cDNA as the sequencing template. Only in-frame clones appear in the TCRdb table, and some are missing; sequencing was by immunoSEQ multiplex PCR. Here the sample spans about 210,000 clones, less than 65% being singletons. The material was CD4+ T cells sorted from blood, obtained at week 4, from a patient treated with tofacitinib. Receptors originate from a human donor with alopecia areata.

The gene calls are TRBV30 and TRBJ2-7; D is unresolved. Trimming removed 1 base at V and 5 bases at J, with 9 bases between. Per germline, CDR1 GTSNPN and CDR2 SVGIG (reference sequence). There are 12 residues in the CDR3. CDR3 region: CAWSEVVDEQYF. The CDR3, as DNA: TGTGCCTGGAGTGAGGTCGTCGACGAGCAGTACTTC.

Details on this clone: This likely comes from a read error, as the CDR3 has no conserved phenylalanine or tryptophan at its end. CDR3 nucleotides: TGTGCCAGCAGCCAGCACTACGAGCAGTACTCC. Residues: CASSQHYEQYS. The gene calls are TRBV7-8 and TRBJ2-7; D is unclear. This CDR3 has 11 amino acids. The germline V and J ends were trimmed by 5 bases and 3 bases, with 5 bases remaining between them. Germline CDR1 and CDR2: SGHVS and FQNEAQ.

The rearrangement joins TRBV18 to TRBJ2-1; D might be TRBD2 (6 bases). The CDR3 is 14 residues long. The germline V gene encodes CDR1 KGHSH and CDR2 LQKENI. V was clipped by 3 bases and J by 10 bases, with 16 bases between them. CDR3 residues: CASSPGGSFGEQFF. CDR3 coding DNA: TGTGCCAGCTCACCGGGGGGTAGTTTTGGAGAGCAGTTCTTC.

For the CDR3, the DNA is TGTGCCAGCAGTGATCCCGGGACTTCCCCCCGTACGCAGTATTTT. This encodes CASSDPGTSPRTQYF. This chain connects TRBV25-1 to TRBJ2-3, with a weak D call TRBD2 (6 bases). Germline CDR1 and CDR2: MGHDK and SYGVNS. Trimming stripped 3 bases from V and 8 bases from J, with 18 bases between. The length of the CDR3 is 15 residues.

The rearrangement links TRBV7-9 to TRBJ1-2; D remains unclear. Germline-derived CDR1 and CDR2 are SEHNR and FQNEAQ (reference sequence). There are 14 residues in the CDR3. Trimming cost V 0 bases and J 3 bases, with 8 bases left between them. CDR3 residues: CASSLASAYYGYTF. CDR3 nucleotide sequence: TGTGCCAGCAGCTTAGCGAGTGCCTACTATGGCTACACCTTC.

CDR3 nucleotide sequence: TGCAGTGCTATTGACAGTTACGAGCAGTACTTC. Its protein product is CSAIDSYEQYF. The genes are TRBV20-1 and TRBJ2-7, with D tentatively TRBD1 (5 bases). With 4 bases removed from V and 4 bases from J, the gap between germline ends came to 8 bases. This CDR3 spans 11 amino acids. CDR1 DFQATT and CDR2 SNEGSKA come from the germline V gene (reference sequence).

V and J are TRBV30 and TRBJ1-6; 9 bases are a match to TRBD1. J was trimmed by 5 bases and V by 2 bases; bases with no gene match: 4. Germline V gene sequence: CDR1 GTSNPN, CDR2 SVGIG (reference sequence). The CDR3 is 15 residues long. CDR3 DNA sequence: TGTGCCTGGAGTAATCGGGACAGGGATAATTCACCCCTCCACTTT. Translation gives CAWSNRDRDNSPLHF.

The J gene is TRBJ2-3, the V gene TRBV7-8; D is unresolved. The CDR3 is 13 amino acids. V gave up 3 bases and J gave up 6 bases, with 10 bases separating them. Germline V gene data show CDR1 as SGHVS and CDR2 as FQNEAQ. The CDR3 region is CASSLDAEDTQYF. The CDR3 coding sequence is TGTGCCAGCAGCTTGGATGCAGAGGATACGCAGTATTTT.